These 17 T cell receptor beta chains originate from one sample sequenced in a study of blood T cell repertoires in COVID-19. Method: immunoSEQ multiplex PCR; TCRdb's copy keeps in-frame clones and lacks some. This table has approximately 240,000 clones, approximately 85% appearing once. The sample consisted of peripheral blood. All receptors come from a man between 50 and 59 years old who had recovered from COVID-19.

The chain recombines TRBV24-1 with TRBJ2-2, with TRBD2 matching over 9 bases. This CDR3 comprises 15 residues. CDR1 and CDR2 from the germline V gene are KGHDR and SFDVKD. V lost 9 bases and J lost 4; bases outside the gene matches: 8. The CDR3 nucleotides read TGTGCCACCTCCCGGGGCGGGAGGGGCACCGGGGAGCTGTTTTTT. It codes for CATSRGGRGTGELFF.

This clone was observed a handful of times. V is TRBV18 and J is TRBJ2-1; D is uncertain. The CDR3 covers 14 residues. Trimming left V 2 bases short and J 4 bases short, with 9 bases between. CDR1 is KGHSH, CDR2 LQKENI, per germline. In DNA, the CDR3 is TGTGCCAGCTCACCAGCGGCCATATACAATGAGCAGTTCTTC. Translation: CASSPAAIYNEQFF. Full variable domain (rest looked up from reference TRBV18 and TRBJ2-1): NAGVMQNPRHLVRRRGQEARLRCSPMKGHSHVYWYRQLPEEGLKFMVYLQKENIIDESGMPKERFSAEFPKEGPSILRIQQVVRGDSAAYFCASSPAAIYNEQFFGPGTRLTVL.

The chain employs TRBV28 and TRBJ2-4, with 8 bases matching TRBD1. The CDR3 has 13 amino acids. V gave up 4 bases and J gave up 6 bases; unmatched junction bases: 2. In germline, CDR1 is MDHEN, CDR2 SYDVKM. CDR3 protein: CASSSGGRNIQYF. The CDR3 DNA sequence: TGTGCCAGCAGTTCAGGGGGCCGAAACATTCAGTACTTC.

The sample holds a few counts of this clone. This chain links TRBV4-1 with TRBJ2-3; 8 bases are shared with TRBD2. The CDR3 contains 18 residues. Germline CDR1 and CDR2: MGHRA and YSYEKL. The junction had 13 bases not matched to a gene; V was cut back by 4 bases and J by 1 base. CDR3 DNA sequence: TGCGCCAGCAGCCTTGGAGGAGCGGGAGTTTGGGGCACAGATACGCAGTATTTT. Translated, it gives CASSLGGAGVWGTDTQYF.

CDR3 DNA: TGCGCCAGCAGCTTGGACAGTTCTCCGGGAGCGCAGTACTTC. Its protein is CASSLDSSPGAQYF. The genes are TRBV5-1 and TRBJ2-7, with TRBD2 as a possible D gene (6 bases). The V gene's germline CDR1 is SGHRS and CDR2 YFSETQ. Trimming removed 0 bases at V and 9 bases at J, with 16 bases between. This CDR3 has 14 amino acids.

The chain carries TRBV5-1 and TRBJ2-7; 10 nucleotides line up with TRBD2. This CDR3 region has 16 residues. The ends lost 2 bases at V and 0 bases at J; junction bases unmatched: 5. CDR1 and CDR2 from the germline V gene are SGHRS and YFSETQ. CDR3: CASSFGTSAISYEQYF. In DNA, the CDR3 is TGCGCCAGCAGCTTTGGGACTAGCGCGATCTCCTACGAGCAGTACTTC.

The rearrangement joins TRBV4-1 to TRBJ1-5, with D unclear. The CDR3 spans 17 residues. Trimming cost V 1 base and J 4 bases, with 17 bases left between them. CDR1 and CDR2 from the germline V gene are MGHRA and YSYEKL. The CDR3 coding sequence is TGCGCCAGCAGCCAAGGATCGACCGGGAAGGGAAATCAGCCCCAGCATTTT. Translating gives CASSQGSTGKGNQPQHF.

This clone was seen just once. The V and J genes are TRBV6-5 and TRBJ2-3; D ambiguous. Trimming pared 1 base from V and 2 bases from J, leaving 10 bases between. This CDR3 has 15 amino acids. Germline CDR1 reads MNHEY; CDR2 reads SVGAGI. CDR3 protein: CASSYWAQNTDTQYF. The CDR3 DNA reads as TGTGCCAGCAGTTACTGGGCTCAGAACACAGATACGCAGTATTTT.

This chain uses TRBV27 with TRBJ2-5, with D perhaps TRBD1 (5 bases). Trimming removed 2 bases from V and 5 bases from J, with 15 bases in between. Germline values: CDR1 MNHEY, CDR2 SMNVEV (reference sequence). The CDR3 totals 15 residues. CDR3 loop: CASSLTRQLGETQYF. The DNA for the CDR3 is TGTGCCAGCAGTTTAACCAGACAGCTCGGGGAGACCCAGTACTTC.

CDR3 loop: CASENEGDRELNTQYF. CDR3 bases: TGCGCCAGCGAAAACGAGGGGGACAGGGAACTGAATACGCAGTATTTT. V gene TRBV10-1 combines with J gene TRBJ2-3; TRBD1 agrees at 9 bases. The CDR3 runs 16 residues. The J segment lost 7 bases and the V segment lost 8 bases, leaving 16 bases of the junction unmatched. CDR1 and CDR2 (germline): WNHNN, SYGVQD (reference sequence).

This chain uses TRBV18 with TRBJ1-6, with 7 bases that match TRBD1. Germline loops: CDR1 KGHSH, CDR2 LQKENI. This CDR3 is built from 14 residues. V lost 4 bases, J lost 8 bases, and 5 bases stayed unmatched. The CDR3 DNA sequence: TGTGCCAGCTCACATGACAGGGAATATTCACCCCTCCACTTT. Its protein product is CASSHDREYSPLHF.

The CDR3 reads CASSQELRVYSTDTQYF. The CDR3, as DNA: TGTGCCAGCAGCCAAGAACTGCGGGTCTATAGCACAGATACGCAGTATTTT. The gene calls are TRBV14 and TRBJ2-3; D may be TRBD2 (5 bases). The CDR3 contains 17 residues. Deletions cut 0 bases from V and 0 bases from J, with 13 bases between. Germline CDR1 SGHDN, CDR2 FVKESK.

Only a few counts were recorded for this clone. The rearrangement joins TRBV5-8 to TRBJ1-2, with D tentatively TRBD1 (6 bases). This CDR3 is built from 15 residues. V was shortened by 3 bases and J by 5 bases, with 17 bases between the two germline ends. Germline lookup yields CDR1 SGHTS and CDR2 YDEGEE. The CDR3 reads CASSSTGTIIYGYTF. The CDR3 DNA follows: TGTGCCAGCAGCTCGACAGGCACCATTATTTATGGCTACACCTTC. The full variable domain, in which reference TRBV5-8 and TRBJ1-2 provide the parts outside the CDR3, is EAGVTQSPTHLIKTRGQQATLRCSPISGHTSVYWYQQALGLGLQFLLWYDEGEERNRGNFPPRFSGRQFPNYSSELNVNALELEDSALYLCASSSTGTIIYGYTFGSGTRLTVV.

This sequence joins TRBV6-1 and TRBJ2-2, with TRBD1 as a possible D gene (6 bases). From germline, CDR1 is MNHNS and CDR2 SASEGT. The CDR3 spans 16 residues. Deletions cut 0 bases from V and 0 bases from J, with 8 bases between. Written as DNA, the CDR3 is TGTGCCAGCAGTGAAGCGCAGGGGACGAACACCGGGGAGCTGTTTTTT. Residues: CASSEAQGTNTGELFF.

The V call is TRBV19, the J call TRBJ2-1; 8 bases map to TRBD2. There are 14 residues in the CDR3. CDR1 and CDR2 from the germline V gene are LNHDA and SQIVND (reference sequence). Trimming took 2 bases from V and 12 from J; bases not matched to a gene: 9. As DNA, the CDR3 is TGTGCCAGTAGTATAAGCGGGAGTCAGGCGTGGCAGTTCTTC. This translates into CASSISGSQAWQFF. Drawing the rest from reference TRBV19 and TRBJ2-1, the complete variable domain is DGGITQSPKYLFRKEGQNVTLSCEQNLNHDAMYWYRQDPGQGLRLIYYSQIVNDFQKGDIAEGYSVSREKKESFPLTVTSAQKNPTAFYLCASSISGSQAWQFFGPGTRLTVL.

The CDR3 DNA reads TGTGCCAGCAGTTTGCACAGAGACAATTCACCCCTCCACTTT. Translation gives CASSLHRDNSPLHF. The gene calls are TRBV28 and TRBJ1-6; D is unresolved. Trimming pared 3 bases from V and 7 bases from J, leaving 10 bases between. Germline V gene sequence: CDR1 MDHEN, CDR2 SYDVKM. This CDR3 spans 14 amino acids.

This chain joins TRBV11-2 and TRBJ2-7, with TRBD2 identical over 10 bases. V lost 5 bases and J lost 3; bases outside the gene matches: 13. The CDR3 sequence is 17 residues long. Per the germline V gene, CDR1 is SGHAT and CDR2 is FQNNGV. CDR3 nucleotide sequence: TGTGCCAGCAGCACGCGGACCGGGACTAGCGCCCGCTACGAGCAGTACTTC. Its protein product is CASSTRTGTSARYEQYF.